These 9 T cell receptor beta chains came from one sample sequenced in a study of vaccination and CD4 T cells after COVID-19. Their cognate antigens are unknown. Treatment meaning: roughly nine-day PBMC culture with coronavirus spike peptide pools or control peptides (ViraFEST assay). An unexposed donor provided the CD4+ T cells, which were collected before the COVID-19 pandemic (2011-2018). Sequencing of the DNA from cultured CD4+ T cells was carried out with the Oncomine TCR Beta short-read assay. Cultured CD4+ T cells yielded the extracted genomic DNA. TCRdb fed the PCR reads into MiXCR, producing one record per CDR3 protein. The table lists fewer than 7,000 distinct CDR3 sequences, about 35% of them singletons. The specimen sequenced was CD4+ T cells from blood, cultured in vitro. Receptors originate from a human donor in good health.

V usage is TRBV19 and J usage is TRBJ2-1; 13 nucleotides match TRBD2. The CDR3 sequence is 17 residues long. With 0 bases clipped from V and 7 bases from J, the junction kept 6 bases outside the gene matches. The germline gives CDR1 LNHDA, CDR2 SQIVND (reference sequence). CDR3 sequence (DNA): TGTGCCAGTAGTATAGAAAGGACTAGCGGGAGTACGAATGAGCAGTTCTTC. Protein product: CASSIERTSGSTNEQFF.

This clonotype was counted once. The chain links TRBV12-3 or TRBV12-4 to TRBJ1-5; D uncertain. The CDR3 spans 13 residues. The V and J ends lost 7 bases and 7 bases respectively, with 14 bases between them. DNA for the CDR3: TGTGCCAGCACCTCGCGTACTGGCCAGCCCCAGCATTTT. This translates into CASTSRTGQPQHF.

V and J are TRBV20-1 and TRBJ2-2; D might be TRBD1 (6 bases). The CDR3 extends over 14 amino acids. Germline values: CDR1 DFQATT, CDR2 SNEGSKA (reference sequence). Trimming took off 3 bases at V and 11 bases at J, with 19 bases between the two ends. CDR3 bases: TGCAGTGCTAGGGGGGCCCAAACAGGTGGCGAGCTGTTTTTT. This translates into CSARGAQTGGELFF.

This clonotype occurred a few times. V and J are TRBV10-3 and TRBJ2-7, with TRBD2 matching 9 bases. The V segment lost 2 bases and the J segment 2 bases; nucleotides outside the gene matches: 19. Germline CDR1 and CDR2: ENHRY and SYGVKD. The CDR3 contains 20 residues. CDR3 loop: CAISEDGGRGLATYTYEQYF. In DNA, the CDR3 is TGTGCCATCAGTGAGGACGGCGGCCGAGGACTAGCGACTTATACCTACGAGCAGTACTTC.

This clonotype was counted only a few times. This rearrangement joins TRBV4-3 to TRBJ2-7; D remains unclear. The CDR3 contains 17 residues. V was pared by 0 bases and J by 3 bases, with 18 bases between. The germline V gene has CDR1 LGHNA and CDR2 YSLEER. Here the CDR3 reads CASSQDTSGSGFYEQYF. CDR3 nucleotides: TGCGCCAGCAGCCAAGATACGTCCGGTAGTGGCTTCTACGAGCAGTACTTC.

The chain joins TRBV24-1 to TRBJ1-1; D is possibly TRBD1 (5 bases). V was shortened by 4 bases and J by 11 bases, with 16 bases between the two germline ends. Germline CDR1 is KGHDR and CDR2 is SFDVKD. The CDR3 has 13 amino acids. The CDR3 nucleotides read TGTGCCACCAGTGACCCTGGGACGTTCGGGGCTTTCTTT. Amino acids: CATSDPGTFGAFF.

This chain uses TRBV30 with TRBJ1-2, with D possibly being TRBD1 (6 bases). CDR1 and CDR2 from the germline V gene are GTSNPN and SVGIG (reference sequence). The V end was cut by 0 bases, the J end by 10 bases, with 15 bases between. This CDR3 has 13 amino acids. The CDR3 nucleotides are TGTGCCTGGAGTGTGGGGGCGCCGACCGACTACACCTTC. Translated: CAWSVGAPTDYTF. The entire variable domain, with the rest obtained from reference TRBV30 and TRBJ1-2, is as follows: SQTIHQWPATLVQPVGSPLSLECTVEGTSNPNLYWYRQAAGRGLQLLFYSVGIGQISSEVPQNLSASRPQDRQFILSSKKLLLSDSGFYLCAWSVGAPTDYTFGSGTRLTVV.

The V and J genes are TRBV6-2 or TRBV6-3 and TRBJ1-2; D gene ambiguous. Germline assignment: CDR1 MNHEY and CDR2 SVGEGT. The CDR3 totals 12 residues. Trimming shortened V by 4 bases and J by 4 bases, and 7 bases separated the two germline ends. The CDR3 DNA is TGTGCCAGCAGTTCCCGGACCTATGGCTACACCTTC. Its translation: CASSSRTYGYTF.

This clonotype was detected a few times. The chain uses TRBV19 and TRBJ1-5, with a weak D call TRBD1 (6 bases). Per germline, CDR1 LNHDA and CDR2 SQIVND (reference sequence). The CDR3 is 17 residues long. V lost 2 bases and J 3 bases, leaving 17 bases between the germline ends. The CDR3 DNA sequence: TGTGCCAGTAGTATAACGCGGCGGGGGCAGAACAATCAGCCCCAGCATTTT. Its protein is CASSITRRGQNNQPQHF.